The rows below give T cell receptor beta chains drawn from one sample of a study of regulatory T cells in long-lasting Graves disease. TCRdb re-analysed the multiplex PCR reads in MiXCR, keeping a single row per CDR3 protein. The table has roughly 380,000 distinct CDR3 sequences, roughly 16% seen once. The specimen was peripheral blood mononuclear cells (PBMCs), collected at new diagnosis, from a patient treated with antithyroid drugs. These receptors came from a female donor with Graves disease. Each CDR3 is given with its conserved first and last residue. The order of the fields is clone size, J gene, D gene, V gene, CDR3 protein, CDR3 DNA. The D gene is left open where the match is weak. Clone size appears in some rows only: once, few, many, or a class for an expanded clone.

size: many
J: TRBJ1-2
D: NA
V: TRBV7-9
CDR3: CASSSSGTARVTYGYTF
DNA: TGTGCCAGCAGCTCCTCCGGGACCGCCCGGGTCACCTATGGCTACACCTTC

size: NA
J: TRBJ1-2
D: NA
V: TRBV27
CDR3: CAVGVGAYGYTF
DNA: TGTGCCGTAGGAGTGGGAGCCTATGGCTACACCTTC

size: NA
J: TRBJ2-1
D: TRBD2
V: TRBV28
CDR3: CAGSLPPLLAGGLNEQFF
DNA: TGTGCCGGCAGTTTACCTCCTTTGTTGGCGGGAGGATTGAATGAGCAGTTCTTC

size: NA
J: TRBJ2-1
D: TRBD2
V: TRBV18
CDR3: CASSPSRRESHEQFF
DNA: TGTGCCAGCTCACCGAGTAGGCGGGAGTCCCATGAGCAGTTCTTC

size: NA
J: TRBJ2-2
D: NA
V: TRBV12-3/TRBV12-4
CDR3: CASTRKGGGGVRRYTGELFF
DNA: TGTGCCAGCACCCGGAAAGGAGGGGGCGGGGTCCGGCGATACACCGGGGAGCTGTTTTTT

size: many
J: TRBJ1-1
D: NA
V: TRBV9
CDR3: CASSVDVLNTEAFF
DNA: TGTGCCAGCAGCGTAGATGTGTTAAACACTGAAGCTTTCTTT

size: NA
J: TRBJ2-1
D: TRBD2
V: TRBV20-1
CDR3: CSVPTSGGGNEQFF
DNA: TGCAGTGTTCCGACTAGCGGGGGGGGCAATGAGCAGTTCTTC

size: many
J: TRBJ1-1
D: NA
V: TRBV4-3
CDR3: CASSPPGAGYTEAFF
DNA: TGCGCCAGCAGCCCGCCAGGGGCGGGTTACACTGAAGCTTTCTTT

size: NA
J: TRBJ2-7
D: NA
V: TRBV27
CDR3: CASSLSAEEGSWGYEQYF
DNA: TGTGCCAGCAGTTTATCGGCGGAGGAAGGCAGCTGGGGGTACGAGCAGTACTTC

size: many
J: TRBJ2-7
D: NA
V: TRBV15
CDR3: CATSNRGRDLSYEQYF
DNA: TGTGCCACCAGCAACAGAGGTCGGGACCTCTCCTACGAGCAGTACTTC

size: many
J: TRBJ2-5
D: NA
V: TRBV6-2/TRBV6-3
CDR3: CASSSPPLGGWETQYF
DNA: TGTGCCAGCAGTTCTCCCCCCTTGGGGGGTTGGGAGACCCAGTACTTC

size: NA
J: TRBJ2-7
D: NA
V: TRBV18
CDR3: CASSPTGKRAYEQYF
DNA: TGTGCCAGCTCCCCAACAGGAAAGAGGGCCTACGAGCAGTACTTC

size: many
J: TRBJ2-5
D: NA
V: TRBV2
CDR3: CASLARAAETQYF
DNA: TGTGCCAGCCTGGCCAGGGCCGCAGAGACCCAGTACTTC

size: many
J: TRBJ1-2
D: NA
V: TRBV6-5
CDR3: CASSHPTGTNYGYTF
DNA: TGTGCCAGCAGTCACCCGACAGGAACTAACTATGGCTACACCTTC

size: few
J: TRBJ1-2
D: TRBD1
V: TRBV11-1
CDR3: CASSRPTGDSYTF
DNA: TGTGCCAGCAGCCGCCCCACAGGGGATAGCTACACCTTC

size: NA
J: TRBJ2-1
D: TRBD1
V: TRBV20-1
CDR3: CSARDKTGSYNEQFF
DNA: TGCAGTGCTAGAGATAAGACAGGGTCCTACAATGAGCAGTTCTTC

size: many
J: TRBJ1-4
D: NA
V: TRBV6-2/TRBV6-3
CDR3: CASKRGYQGSEKLFF
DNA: TGTGCCAGCAAGAGGGGGTATCAGGGGAGTGAAAAACTGTTTTTT

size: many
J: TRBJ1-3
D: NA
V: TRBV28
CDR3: CASSLGRALRNTIYF
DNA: TGTGCCAGCAGTTTAGGCAGGGCTTTGAGAAACACCATATATTTT

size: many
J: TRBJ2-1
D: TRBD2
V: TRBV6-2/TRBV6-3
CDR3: CASSYSIETSGSNEQFF
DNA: TGTGCCAGCAGTTACTCGATTGAGACTAGCGGGAGCAATGAGCAGTTCTTC

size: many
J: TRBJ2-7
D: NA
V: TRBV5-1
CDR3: CASSAAGVVLEQYF
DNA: TGCGCCAGCAGCGCCGCAGGGGTCGTCCTAGAGCAGTACTTC

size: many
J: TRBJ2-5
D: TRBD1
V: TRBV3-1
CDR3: CASSQEWDRVYTRETQYF
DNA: TGTGCCAGCAGCCAAGAGTGGGACAGGGTCTATACCCGGGAGACCCAGTACTTC

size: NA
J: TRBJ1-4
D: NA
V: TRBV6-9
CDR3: CASSFGPNWNNEKLFF
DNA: TGTGCCAGCAGTTTTGGACCGAATTGGAATAATGAAAAACTGTTTTTT

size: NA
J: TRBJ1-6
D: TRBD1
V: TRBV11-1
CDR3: CASSSQRQGRNSPLHF
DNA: TGTGCCAGCAGCAGCCAAAGACAGGGGCGTAATTCACCCCTCCACTTT

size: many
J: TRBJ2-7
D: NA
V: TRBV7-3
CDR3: CASSPGAATAEQYF
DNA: TGTGCCAGCAGCCCCGGGGCCGCCACCGCCGAGCAGTACTTC

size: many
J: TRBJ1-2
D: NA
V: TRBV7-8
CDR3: CASSSSVLGANGYTF
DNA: TGTGCCAGCAGCTCTTCGGTACTAGGAGCTAATGGCTACACCTTC

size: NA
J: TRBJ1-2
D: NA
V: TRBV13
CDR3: CASRRGGHYYGYTF
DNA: TGTGCCAGCAGAAGAGGGGGGCACTACTATGGCTACACCTTC

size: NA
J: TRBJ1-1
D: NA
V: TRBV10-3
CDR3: CAISELPDTEAFF
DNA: TGTGCCATCAGTGAGCTCCCAGACACTGAAGCTTTCTTT

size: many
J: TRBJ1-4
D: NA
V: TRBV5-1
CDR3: CASSLGQSRGNEKLFF
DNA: TGCGCCAGCAGCTTGGGACAGTCAAGAGGAAATGAAAAACTGTTTTTT

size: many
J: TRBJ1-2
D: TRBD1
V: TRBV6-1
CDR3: CASSKPDRMDGYTF
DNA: TGTGCCAGCAGTAAGCCGGACAGGATGGATGGCTACACCTTC

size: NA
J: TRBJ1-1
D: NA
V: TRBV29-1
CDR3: CSGQGIGMNTEAFF
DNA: TGCAGCGGGCAGGGGATAGGCATGAACACTGAAGCTTTCTTT

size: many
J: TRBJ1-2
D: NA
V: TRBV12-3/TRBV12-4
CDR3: CASSLYTNYGYTF
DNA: TGTGCCAGCTCTTTATACACTAACTATGGCTACACCTTC

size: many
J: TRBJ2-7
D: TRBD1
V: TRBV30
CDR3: CAWSRGQGYYEQYF
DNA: TGTGCCTGGAGTCGGGGACAGGGTTACTACGAGCAGTACTTC

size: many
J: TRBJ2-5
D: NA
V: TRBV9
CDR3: CASSARTGTETQYF
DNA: TGTGCCAGCAGCGCGCGAACAGGGACGGAGACCCAGTACTTC

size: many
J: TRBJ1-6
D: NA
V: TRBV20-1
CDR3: CSARDIGREESPLHF
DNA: TGCAGTGCTAGAGATATTGGCAGGGAAGAGTCACCCCTCCACTTT

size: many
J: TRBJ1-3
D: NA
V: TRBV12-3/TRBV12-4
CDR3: CASNAGTDKNTIYF
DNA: TGTGCCAGCAACGCCGGGACGGATAAAAACACCATATATTTT

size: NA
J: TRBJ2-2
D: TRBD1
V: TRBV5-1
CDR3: CASSFLPGQGAGELFF
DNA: TGCGCCAGCAGCTTCCTTCCGGGACAGGGGGCCGGGGAGCTGTTTTTT

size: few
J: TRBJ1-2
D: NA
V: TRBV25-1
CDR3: CASSDGGSYGYTF
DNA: TGTGCCAGCAGTGATGGGGGTTCCTATGGCTACACCTTC

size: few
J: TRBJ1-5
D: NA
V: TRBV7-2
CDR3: CASSPDVGQPQHF
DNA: TGTGCCAGCAGCCCGGACGTCGGACAGCCCCAGCATTTT

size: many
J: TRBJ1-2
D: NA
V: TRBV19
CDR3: CASSIDGRQRLLYGYTF
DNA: TGTGCCAGTAGTATAGACGGTAGACAACGCCTTCTATATGGCTACACCTTC

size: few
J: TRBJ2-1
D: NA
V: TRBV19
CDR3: CASWGVGEGIHGEQFF
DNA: TGTGCCAGTTGGGGAGTTGGAGAGGGGATACACGGTGAGCAGTTCTTC

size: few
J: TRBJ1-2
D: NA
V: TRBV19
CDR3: CATSIQGNYGYTF
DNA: TGTGCCACTTCGATACAGGGCAACTATGGCTACACCTTC

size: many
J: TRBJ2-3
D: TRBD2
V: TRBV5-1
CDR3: CASSFSGATDTQYF
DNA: TGCGCCAGCAGCTTTAGCGGGGCTACAGATACGCAGTATTTT